The 31 T cell receptor beta chains reported below all come from one sample, sequenced in a study of healthy donors' naive CD4 and CD8 T cells. Each TCR library used roughly 0.45 ug of total RNA and a linear amplification protocol. Using its own MiXCR run on the reads, TCRdb lists one record per CDR3 protein. The sample lists approximately 200,000 distinct CDR3 sequences, about four fifths seen once, with approximately 2.5% in the top ten. The material sequenced was naive CD4+ and CD8+ T cells sorted from blood, pooled from several donors. These receptors were collected from a pool of human donors in good health; the sample pools cells from several healthy donors.

A note on this clonotype: Its ends do not fully match the called genes, so a read error is possible. This sequence joins TRBV4-2 and TRBJ2-1, with D possibly being TRBD2 (5 bases). CDR1 is LGHNA and CDR2 is YNFKEQ in the germline V gene. CDR3 size: 12 residues. CDR3 DNA sequence: TGCGCCAGCAGCCGAGGGAGCAATGAGCAGTTCTTC. Its protein is CASSRGSNEQFF.

The rearrangement links TRBV19 to TRBJ2-1; 12 positions match TRBD2. Germline V gene lookup returns CDR1 LNHDA and CDR2 SQIVND (reference sequence). The CDR3 is 14 amino acids. The V gene end was trimmed by 9 bases and the J gene end by 4 bases; junction bases not matched to a gene: 4. The CDR3 is CASRTSGVYNEQFF. DNA for the CDR3: TGTGCCAGCAGGACTAGCGGGGTTTACAATGAGCAGTTCTTC.

The chain carries TRBV29-1 and TRBJ1-3, with D hard to call. The CDR3 is made up of 14 amino acids. CDR1 and CDR2 from the germline V gene are SQVTM and ANQGSEA. Trimming left V 5 bases short and J 0 bases short, with 11 bases between. The CDR3 here is CSVSGGSSGNTIYF. DNA of the CDR3: TGCAGCGTTTCAGGTGGGAGCTCTGGAAACACCATATATTTT.

V usage is TRBV29-1 and J usage is TRBJ1-5, with 7 bases aligning to TRBD1. This CDR3 spans 13 amino acids. Losses at the gene ends were 5 bases for V and 4 bases for J; bases not matched to a gene: 5. From germline, CDR1 is SQVTM and CDR2 ANQGSEA. This CDR3 is CSVRDSPNQPQHF. In nucleotides, the CDR3 is TGCAGCGTTCGGGACAGCCCTAATCAGCCCCAGCATTTT. The full variable domain, rest sourced from reference TRBV29-1 and TRBJ1-5, is SAVISQKPSRDICQRGTSLTIQCQVDSQVTMMFWYRQQPGQSLTLIATANQGSEATYESGFVIDKFPISRPNLTFSTLTVSNMSPEDSSIYLCSVRDSPNQPQHFGDGTRLSIL.

The chain joins TRBV19 to TRBJ2-7, with D perhaps assigned TRBD1 or TRBD2 (5 bases each). The V and J ends lost 4 bases and 2 bases respectively, with 18 bases between them. Germline values: CDR1 LNHDA, CDR2 SQIVND (reference sequence). CDR3 length equals 16 residues. The CDR3 sequence: CASSTNQGTGAYEQYF. CDR3 sequence (DNA): TGTGCCAGTAGTACCAACCAAGGGACCGGAGCCTACGAGCAGTACTTC.

As for this clonotype: One end of the junction fails to match germline, which may point to a read error. V and J are TRBV19 and TRBJ2-1, with 12 bases fitting TRBD1. Germline assignment: CDR1 LNHDA and CDR2 SQIVND (reference sequence). The CDR3 runs to 16 residues. The CDR3: CASSTTGTGGYNEQFF. The CDR3 DNA reads as TGTGCCAGTAGTACAACCGGGACAGGGGGCTACAATGAGCAATTCTTC.

The gene calls are TRBV20-1 and TRBJ2-7; the D is unclear. CDR1 DFQATT and CDR2 SNEGSKA come from the germline V gene (reference sequence). Trimming took 3 bases from V and 7 from J, leaving 7 bases between them. This CDR3 has 10 amino acids. CDR3 bases: TGCAGTGCTAGGGACGGGGAGCAGTACTTC. This gives the protein CSARDGEQYF.

The chain links TRBV20-1 to TRBJ2-7; no reliable D call. This CDR3 is 12 amino acids long. The germline gives CDR1 DFQATT, CDR2 SNEGSKA (reference sequence). Trimming pared 0 bases from V and 9 bases from J, leaving 12 bases between. The CDR3 DNA reads as TGCAGTGCTAGAGATCACGCTCTCCGGCAGTACTTC. It codes for CSARDHALRQYF.

This clonotype was seen a handful of times. This chain connects TRBV29-1 to TRBJ1-1, with a possible D match to TRBD1 (6 bases). The CDR3 extends over 12 amino acids. Looked up from germline, CDR1 is SQVTM and CDR2 is ANQGSEA. Trimming cost V 7 bases and J 5 bases, with 14 bases left between them. The CDR3 bases are TGCAGCGGGGACATCGAGGTTACTGAAGCTTTCTTT. This gives the protein CSGDIEVTEAFF.

This chain joins TRBV27 and TRBJ2-2, with TRBD2 matching 7 bases. Losses at the gene ends were 4 bases for V and 8 bases for J; bases not matched to a gene: 13. CDR1 and CDR2 from the germline V gene are MNHEY and SMNVEV (reference sequence). The CDR3 contains 16 residues. CDR3: CASSYLSQAGMGELFF. For the CDR3, the DNA is TGTGCCAGCAGTTACCTATCTCAAGCGGGGATGGGGGAGCTGTTTTTT.

V and J are TRBV6-5 and TRBJ2-3, with D possibly being TRBD1 or TRBD2 (5 bases each). Between the trimmed V and J ends, which lost 0 bases and 7 bases, there was a span of 8 bases. CDR3 length: 13 amino acids. Germline V gene sequence: CDR1 MNHEY, CDR2 SVGAGI. The CDR3: CASSYSGAYTQYF. For the CDR3, the DNA is TGTGCCAGCAGTTACTCCGGGGCCTATACGCAGTATTTT.

In this sample, this clonotype turned up many times. This sequence joins TRBV29-1 and TRBJ2-7; tentatively, D is TRBD2 (6 bases). V gave up 4 bases and J gave up 4 bases, with 8 bases separating them. CDR3 size: 11 residues. Germline CDR1 SQVTM, CDR2 ANQGSEA. CDR3 amino acids: CSVGRAYEQYF. The CDR3 bases are TGCAGCGTTGGGAGGGCGTACGAGCAGTACTTC.

V usage is TRBV11-3 and J usage is TRBJ2-7; maybe TRBD1 (6 bases). V was shortened by 5 bases and J by 2 bases, with 16 bases between the two germline ends. The CDR3 consists of 15 residues. The germline V gene encodes CDR1 SGHNT and CDR2 YENEEA. This chain's CDR3 is CASSIRQDIPYEQYF. As DNA, the CDR3 is TGTGCCAGCAGCATCCGACAGGATATTCCCTACGAGCAGTACTTC.

This clonotype was observed a handful of times. The chain carries TRBV19 and TRBJ1-5; a weak D match, TRBD1 (5 bases). CDR1 LNHDA and CDR2 SQIVND come from the germline V gene (reference sequence). Trimming took 7 bases from V and 3 from J, leaving 16 bases between them. This CDR3 is 15 amino acids long. The CDR3 here is CASTPPGIPNQPQHF. DNA of the CDR3: TGTGCCAGTACCCCGCCAGGGATCCCCAATCAGCCCCAGCATTTT. Together with reference TRBV19 and TRBJ1-5, the CDR3 gives the full variable domain: DGGITQSPKYLFRKEGQNVTLSCEQNLNHDAMYWYRQDPGQGLRLIYYSQIVNDFQKGDIAEGYSVSREKKESFPLTVTSAQKNPTAFYLCASTPPGIPNQPQHFGDGTRLSIL.

The chain joins TRBV6-5 to TRBJ1-5; D is unclear. The CDR3 totals 14 residues. CDR1 and CDR2 from the germline V gene are MNHEY and SVGAGI. Trimming pared 2 bases from V and 3 bases from J, leaving 8 bases between. This CDR3 reads CASSYGGHNQPQHF. The DNA for the CDR3 is TGTGCCAGCAGTTACGGCGGTCACAATCAGCCCCAGCATTTT.

V is TRBV19 and J is TRBJ1-1; TRBD1 might be the D (5 bases). This CDR3 spans 14 amino acids. The V gene lost 5 bases and the J gene lost 1 base, with 11 bases spanning the gap. Germline lookup yields CDR1 LNHDA and CDR2 SQIVND (reference sequence). The CDR3 DNA follows: TGTGCCAGTAGTCTCGACAGAAGGAACACTGAAGCTTTCTTT. Its translation is CASSLDRRNTEAFF.

The chain couples TRBV20-1 to TRBJ2-3, with 8 bases aligning to TRBD2. This CDR3 region has 15 residues. Germline V CDR1 and CDR2: DFQATT, SNEGSKA (reference sequence). V was clipped by 6 bases and J by 0 bases; unmatched bases: 8. CDR3 sequence (DNA): TGCAGTGCCGGGAGGGTTCTGCCTAGCACAGATACGCAGTATTTT. This translates into CSAGRVLPSTDTQYF.

The chain combines TRBV2 with TRBJ1-2; unclear D gene. Germline-derived CDR1 and CDR2 are SNHLY and FYNNEI. Deletions cut 7 bases from V and 3 bases from J, with 9 bases between. CDR3 size: 12 residues. The CDR3 loop reads CASNVVDYGYTF. CDR3 sequence (DNA): TGTGCCAGCAACGTCGTAGACTATGGCTACACCTTC. The variable domain in full, with the rest retrieved from reference TRBV2 and TRBJ1-2, is EPEVTQTPSHQVTQMGQEVILRCVPISNHLYFYWYRQILGQKVEFLVSFYNNEISEKSEIFDDQFSVERPDGSNFTLKIRSTKLEDSAMYFCASNVVDYGYTFGSGTRLTVV.

This chain uses TRBV29-1 with TRBJ1-2; D ambiguous. Trimming shortened V by 3 bases and J by 3 bases, and 14 bases separated the two germline ends. Germline lookup yields CDR1 SQVTM and CDR2 ANQGSEA. There are 14 residues in the CDR3. The CDR3 protein is CSVEVDLFDYGYTF. As DNA, the CDR3 is TGCAGCGTTGAGGTAGATTTATTTGACTATGGCTACACCTTC.

The table lists this clonotype with a few counts. This chain links TRBV29-1 with TRBJ1-1, with unresolved D. Germline CDR1 SQVTM, CDR2 ANQGSEA. The CDR3 extends over 13 amino acids. The ends were cut back, 4 bases at V and 0 bases at J, with 9 bases in the middle. CDR3 nucleotides: TGCAGCGTTGTCGGGCGGTTGAACACTGAAGCTTTCTTT. Its protein is CSVVGRLNTEAFF.

The chain recombines TRBV19 with TRBJ1-5; the D is unclear. Per the germline V gene, CDR1 is LNHDA and CDR2 is SQIVND (reference sequence). This CDR3 has 15 residues. Trimming left V 0 bases short and J 7 bases short, with 13 bases between. This CDR3 reads CASSIDPGGRQPQHF. CDR3 nucleotides: TGTGCCAGTAGTATAGATCCGGGAGGGAGACAGCCCCAGCATTTT.

This sequence joins TRBV28 and TRBJ1-4; tentative D call: TRBD1 (6 bases). Germline V CDR1 and CDR2: MDHEN, SYDVKM. The CDR3 runs 14 residues. With 4 bases removed from V and 5 bases from J, the gap between germline ends came to 11 bases. The CDR3 sequence is CASSSRQENEKLFF. The CDR3 DNA sequence: TGTGCCAGCAGTTCCCGACAGGAGAATGAAAAACTGTTTTTT.

The sample holds one count of this clonotype. The chain joins TRBV29-1 to TRBJ2-1; possibly TRBD2 for D (6 bases). The germline V gene encodes CDR1 SQVTM and CDR2 ANQGSEA. This CDR3 is built from 15 residues. Deletions cut 0 bases from V and 6 bases from J, with 15 bases between. In nucleotides, the CDR3 is TGCAGCGTTGAAGAAAGCCGGTGGAGGGTCAATGAGCAGTTCTTC. Its protein product is CSVEESRWRVNEQFF.

This clonotype was observed a handful of times. V and J are TRBV29-1 and TRBJ2-7; perhaps TRBD1 as D (6 bases). This CDR3 has 13 amino acids. The V end lost 6 bases, the J end lost 2 bases, and 14 bases lay between the germline ends. Looked up from germline, CDR1 is SQVTM and CDR2 is ANQGSEA. CDR3 nucleotide sequence: TGCAGCGTCGAGACAGGTGACCCCTACGAGCAGTACTTC. It codes for CSVETGDPYEQYF.

The rearrangement uses TRBV19 and TRBJ2-1; no firm D call. Trimming removed 7 bases at V and 6 bases at J, with 13 bases between. The CDR3 length is 13 residues. Germline assignment: CDR1 LNHDA and CDR2 SQIVND (reference sequence). The CDR3 sequence is CASNVAPGNEQFF. In DNA, the CDR3 is TGTGCCAGTAACGTGGCCCCCGGCAATGAGCAGTTCTTC.

This chain links TRBV19 with TRBJ2-3; D is possibly TRBD2 (5 bases). The CDR3 runs 14 residues. Trimming took 7 bases from V and 1 from J, leaving 12 bases between them. The germline CDR1 and CDR2 sequences are LNHDA and SQIVND (reference sequence). CDR3 sequence (DNA): TGTGCCAGTAAAGCATTTAGCGGCACAGATACGCAGTATTTT. Its translation: CASKAFSGTDTQYF.

The sample holds one count of this clonotype. This chain uses TRBV15 with TRBJ2-3; D might be TRBD2 (5 bases). The germline CDR1 and CDR2 sequences are LNHNV and YYDKDF (reference sequence). Deletions cut 3 bases from V and 0 bases from J, with 10 bases between. This CDR3 comprises 15 residues. CDR3 coding DNA: TGTGCCACCAGCAGTGTCTGGACTAGCACAGATACGCAGTATTTT. Translation gives CATSSVWTSTDTQYF.

This clonotype was seen more than once but under ten times. CDR3 nucleotides: TGCAGCGTCAGGCCGGGACAGTCGAACACCGGGGAGCTGTTTTTT. This codes for CSVRPGQSNTGELFF. J is TRBJ2-2 and V is TRBV29-1; 7 nucleotides line up with TRBD1. V dropped 6 bases and J dropped 0; count of bases not matched to a gene: 7. This CDR3 has 15 residues. Germline V lookup: CDR1 SQVTM, CDR2 ANQGSEA.

This chain connects TRBV4-1 to TRBJ2-1; D unresolved. V was trimmed by 0 bases and J by 8 bases, leaving 14 bases between them. This CDR3 comprises 15 residues. Germline loops: CDR1 MGHRA, CDR2 YSYEKL. The chain's CDR3 is CASSQDPVESDEQFF. CDR3 bases: TGCGCCAGCAGCCAAGATCCGGTTGAATCCGATGAGCAGTTCTTC.

This clonotype occurred a few times. V gene TRBV6-6 combines with J gene TRBJ1-5; tentative D call: TRBD1 (6 bases). V was pared by 5 bases and J by 3 bases, with 11 bases between. This CDR3 region has 14 residues. Germline loops: CDR1 MNHNY, CDR2 SVGAGI (reference sequence). The CDR3 region has the DNA TGTGCCAGCAGTACCCACAGGGACAATCAGCCCCAGCATTTT. Amino acid sequence: CASSTHRDNQPQHF.

Here the CDR3 DNA reads TGCGCCAGCAGCCTGAGACTAGCGGGGGACCTTTGGTACGAGCAGTACTTC. This codes for CASSLRLAGDLWYEQYF. This chain links TRBV5-1 with TRBJ2-7, with TRBD2 matching 12 bases. The CDR3 is 17 residues long. The V and J ends lost 4 bases and 4 bases, in that order; junction bases with no gene match: 12. Per the germline V gene, CDR1 is SGHRS and CDR2 is YFSETQ.